Below, 27 T cell receptor beta chains from the same sample are listed, as sequenced in a study of Ad26.COV2.S vaccination and SARS-CoV-2 variants. The assay was immunoSEQ multiplex PCR, and TCRdb's table has in-frame clones only and misses some. The sample carries over 85,000 clones, around three quarters recorded once. The starting material was peripheral blood, obtained after recovery from COVID-19. The receptors shown here come from a human donor who had recovered from COVID-19.

The chain employs TRBV12-3 or TRBV12-4 and TRBJ1-2; D is perhaps TRBD1 (6 bases). CDR3 length: 13 residues. V was cut by 1 base and J by 4 bases, with 7 bases left in between. This chain's CDR3 is CASSLEQGYGYTF. CDR3 coding DNA: TGTGCCAGCAGTTTAGAACAGGGCTATGGCTACACCTTC.

In this sample, this clone turned up once. The V and J genes are TRBV10-2 and TRBJ1-2; tentatively, D is TRBD1 (6 bases). The CDR3 has 14 residues. From germline, CDR1 is WSHSY and CDR2 SAAADI. V shed 3 bases and J shed 3 bases, with 11 bases lying between them. DNA of the CDR3: TGCGCCAGCAGTGAATCAGGGGTTTACTATGGCTACACCTTC. It codes for CASSESGVYYGYTF.

The chain links TRBV2 to TRBJ2-2; tentatively, D is TRBD2 (5 bases). The germline V gene has CDR1 SNHLY and CDR2 FYNNEI. This CDR3 has 16 residues. Trimming stripped 6 bases from V and 5 bases from J, with 19 bases between. The CDR3 DNA is TGTGCCAGCAGACTACTTGGAAGGCGAGGGACCGGGGAGCTGTTTTTT. Translated: CASRLLGRRGTGELFF.

This sequence joins TRBV4-1 and TRBJ2-7, with TRBD1 as a possible D gene (5 bases). CDR3 size: 13 residues. Germline V gene sequence: CDR1 MGHRA, CDR2 YSYEKL. The V and J ends lost 4 bases and 0 bases respectively, with 7 bases between them. The CDR3 protein is CASSRQNSYEQYF. The CDR3 DNA reads TGCGCCAGCAGCCGACAGAACTCCTACGAGCAGTACTTC.

The chain uses TRBV11-2 and TRBJ2-7; 10 nucleotides match TRBD2. The germline V gene encodes CDR1 SGHAT and CDR2 FQNNGV. The CDR3 contains 15 residues. The V gene end was trimmed by 4 bases and the J gene end by 2 bases; junction bases not matched to a gene: 5. The CDR3 loop reads CASSSVAGGPYEQYF. Written as DNA, the CDR3 is TGTGCCAGCAGCTCCGTAGCGGGGGGCCCCTACGAGCAGTACTTC.

This clone was picked up a small number of times. The V call is TRBV28, the J call TRBJ1-4; D unclear. Looked up from germline, CDR1 is MDHEN and CDR2 is SYDVKM. This CDR3 spans 12 amino acids. The V end lost 2 bases, the J end lost 8 bases, and 6 bases lay between the germline ends. CDR3 bases: TGTGCCAGCAGTTTAAGAGGAGAAAAACTGTTTTTT. It translates to CASSLRGEKLFF. Combining the CDR3 with reference TRBV28 and TRBJ1-4 gives the whole variable domain DVKVTQSSRYLVKRTGEKVFLECVQDMDHENMFWYRQDPGLGLRLIYFSYDVKMKEKGDIPEGYSVSREKKERFSLILESASTNQTSMYLCASSLRGEKLFFGSGTQLSVL.

Only one count was recorded for this clone. This chain links TRBV3-1 (or the pseudogene TRBV3-2) with TRBJ1-2; tentative D call: TRBD1 (5 bases). Trimming shortened V by 1 base and J by 2 bases, and 11 bases separated the two germline ends. CDR1 is LGHDT, CDR2 YNNKEL, per germline (reference sequence). This CDR3 is built from 15 residues. The CDR3 DNA reads as TGTGCCAGCAGCCAAGGCTCCCGACAGAACTATGGCTACACCTTC. It specifies CASSQGSRQNYGYTF.

There are a few counts of this clone. CDR3 sequence: CASSLPGTGEYSPLHF. The CDR3 DNA follows: TGTGCCAGCAGCCTCCCCGGGACAGGGGAGTATTCACCCCTCCACTTT. The rearrangement joins TRBV5-4 to TRBJ1-6; 10 nucleotides agree with TRBD1. V gave up 4 bases and J gave up 8 bases; unmatched junction bases: 9. The CDR3 runs to 16 residues. Germline CDR1 is SGHNT and CDR2 is YYREEE (reference sequence). The full variable domain, with the rest looked up from reference TRBV5-4 and TRBJ1-6, is ETGVTQSPTHLIKTRGQQVTLRCSSQSGHNTVSWYQQALGQGPQFIFQYYREEENGRGNFPPRFSGLQFPNYSSELNVNALELDDSALYLCASSLPGTGEYSPLHFGNGTRLTVT.

The chain links TRBV5-1 to TRBJ1-1; D might be TRBD1 (6 bases). Trimming took off 5 bases at V and 1 base at J, with 12 bases between the two ends. The length of the CDR3 is 14 residues. The germline V gene encodes CDR1 SGHRS and CDR2 YFSETQ. CDR3 sequence reads: CASRTGSPNTEAFF. The CDR3, as DNA: TGCGCCAGCAGGACAGGCTCCCCGAACACTGAAGCTTTCTTT.

The V call is TRBV28, the J call TRBJ1-6, with 7 nucleotides matching TRBD1. CDR1 MDHEN and CDR2 SYDVKM come from the germline V gene. This CDR3 contains 17 residues. The V segment lost 1 base and the J segment 3 bases; nucleotides outside the gene matches: 6. CDR3 DNA: TGTGCCAGCAGTTTATACAGGGGTGGGGACTATAATTCACCCCTCCACTTT. It is translated as CASSLYRGGDYNSPLHF.

The chain combines TRBV28 with TRBJ1-2; TRBD1 matches at 7 bases. With 4 bases clipped from V and 8 bases from J, the junction kept 4 bases outside the gene matches. The CDR3 sequence is 12 residues long. From germline, CDR1 is MDHEN and CDR2 SYDVKM. The CDR3: CASSSGGQGYTF. The CDR3 nucleotides are TGTGCCAGCAGTTCAGGGGGTCAGGGCTACACCTTC.

The table lists this clone with a count of one. The chain combines TRBV11-2 with TRBJ2-7, with 9 bases matching TRBD1. Germline V gene lookup returns CDR1 SGHAT and CDR2 FQNNGV. V dropped 1 base and J dropped 6; count of bases not matched to a gene: 7. The CDR3 extends over 15 amino acids. Here the CDR3 reads CASSLGRTGVSEQYF. CDR3 DNA sequence: TGTGCCAGCAGCTTAGGAAGGACAGGGGTAAGCGAGCAGTACTTC.

The rearrangement joins TRBV29-1 to TRBJ2-5, with 9 bases fitting TRBD1. There are 14 residues in the CDR3. J gave up 4 bases and V 5 bases, and 8 bases lay outside the gene matches. CDR1 is SQVTM and CDR2 is ANQGSEA in the germline V gene. Here the CDR3 reads CSVYSGTGIETQYF. The CDR3 region has the DNA TGCAGCGTTTACTCCGGGACAGGGATAGAGACCCAGTACTTC.

The count of this clone is one. This chain links TRBV7-9 with TRBJ2-2, with D possibly matching TRBD1 (5 bases). The germline V gene encodes CDR1 SEHNR and CDR2 FQNEAQ (reference sequence). Trimming removed 2 bases at V and 5 bases at J, with 9 bases between. CDR3 length: 14 amino acids. CDR3 bases: TGTGCCAGCAGCTTATCGGCAGGGACCGGGGAGCTGTTTTTT. Amino acid sequence: CASSLSAGTGELFF.

In DNA form, the CDR3 reads TGCGCCAGCAGCTTGCGAACGAACGCGAACACCGGGGAGCTGTTTTTT. Translation gives CASSLRTNANTGELFF. This chain uses TRBV5-1 with TRBJ2-2; D unclear. In germline, CDR1 is SGHRS, CDR2 YFSETQ. The CDR3 sequence is 16 residues long. The V and J ends lost 1 base and 0 bases respectively, with 10 bases between them.

There are a few counts of this clone. J is TRBJ1-5 and V is TRBV25-1; tentatively, D is TRBD1 (6 bases). The CDR3 sequence is 14 residues long. CDR1 is MGHDK and CDR2 is SYGVNS in the germline V gene. Trimming stripped 4 bases from V and 5 bases from J, with 12 bases between. The CDR3, as DNA: TGTGCCAGCAGTGTGACAGGTACTGATCAGCCCCAGCATTTT. It specifies CASSVTGTDQPQHF.

The rearrangement uses TRBV3-1 (or the pseudogene TRBV3-2) and TRBJ1-6; 9 nucleotides align to TRBD1. Germline V lookup: CDR1 LGHDT, CDR2 YNNKEL (reference sequence). The CDR3 runs to 15 residues. With 4 bases clipped from V and 10 bases from J, the junction kept 8 bases outside the gene matches. In DNA form, the CDR3 reads TGTGCCAGCAGCCTGGGGACAGGGAGAGGGTCACCCCTCCACTTT. Translated: CASSLGTGRGSPLHF.

For the CDR3, the DNA is TGTGCCAGTACCTTACAGGGTCTGAATCAGCCCCAGCATTTT. Encoded protein: CASTLQGLNQPQHF. The J gene is TRBJ1-5, the V gene TRBV19, with D tentatively TRBD1 (6 bases). Trimming shortened V by 7 bases and J by 4 bases, and 14 bases separated the two germline ends. The CDR3 extends over 14 amino acids. CDR1 LNHDA and CDR2 SQIVND come from the germline V gene (reference sequence). The complete variable domain, with remaining parts taken from reference TRBV19 and TRBJ1-5, reads DGGITQSPKYLFRKEGQNVTLSCEQNLNHDAMYWYRQDPGQGLRLIYYSQIVNDFQKGDIAEGYSVSREKKESFPLTVTSAQKNPTAFYLCASTLQGLNQPQHFGDGTRLSIL.

This clone occurred a few times. J is TRBJ1-2 and V is TRBV2, with D unresolved. Germline assignment: CDR1 SNHLY and CDR2 FYNNEI. This CDR3 is built from 14 residues. Between the trimmed V and J ends, which lost 7 bases and 2 bases, there was a span of 14 bases. This chain's CDR3 is CASTLTAGNYGYTF. The CDR3 DNA follows: TGTGCCAGCACCCTAACGGCGGGAAACTATGGCTACACCTTC.

In DNA form, the CDR3 reads TGTGCCAGCAGTGAGGCGCAGGGGGGATCCTACGAGCAGTACTTC. Encoded protein: CASSEAQGGSYEQYF. The rearrangement links TRBV6-1 to TRBJ2-7; weak D call: TRBD1 (7 bases). The CDR3 consists of 15 residues. Germline V gene lookup returns CDR1 MNHNS and CDR2 SASEGT. Trimming took off 3 bases at V and 1 base at J, with 13 bases between the two ends.

The rearrangement links TRBV11-2 to TRBJ1-2; TRBD1 agrees at 7 bases. There are 15 residues in the CDR3. From germline, CDR1 is SGHAT and CDR2 FQNNGV. V shed 1 base, J shed 2 bases, and the junction held 4 bases outside the gene matches. As DNA, the CDR3 is TGTGCCAGCAGCTTAGCGGGGACAGTCAACTATGGCTACACCTTC. Translation: CASSLAGTVNYGYTF.

The chain links TRBV19 to TRBJ2-2, with a weak D call TRBD2 (6 bases). The germline gives CDR1 LNHDA, CDR2 SQIVND (reference sequence). The CDR3 is made up of 14 amino acids. V was shortened by 4 bases and J by 6 bases, with 12 bases between the two germline ends. The CDR3 spells CASSTRGGAGELFF. The CDR3 bases are TGTGCCAGTAGTACAAGGGGCGGGGCCGGGGAGCTGTTTTTT.

The chain employs TRBV28 and TRBJ2-7; possibly TRBD1 or TRBD2 for D (6 bases each). Germline CDR1 and CDR2: MDHEN and SYDVKM. V lost 9 bases to trimming and J lost 3 bases, with 18 bases between them. CDR3 length: 14 residues. CDR3 in amino acids: CASQNLGGGYEQYF. CDR3 nucleotides: TGTGCCAGTCAGAACCTAGGAGGGGGCTACGAGCAGTACTTC.

The V call is TRBV28, the J call TRBJ2-3, with D unresolved. CDR1 and CDR2 (germline): MDHEN, SYDVKM. This CDR3 has 13 residues. Trimming cost V 5 bases and J 6 bases, with 12 bases left between them. CDR3 in amino acids: CASSVLGSDTQYF. The CDR3 nucleotides read TGTGCCAGCAGTGTCCTCGGATCCGATACGCAGTATTTT.

The chain has TRBV7-9 and TRBJ1-2, with no clear D. CDR1 SEHNR and CDR2 FQNEAQ come from the germline V gene (reference sequence). The CDR3 loop spans 12 amino acids. V was clipped by 5 bases and J by 2 bases, with 6 bases between them. CDR3 region: CASSGFNYGYTF. In nucleotides, the CDR3 is TGTGCCAGCAGCGGTTTCAACTATGGCTACACCTTC.

The genes are TRBV21-1 and TRBJ2-7; no check of the table's D call, TRBD2, against the DNA was made. TRBV21-1 is tagged as a pseudogene. This CDR3 region has 15 residues. In DNA, the CDR3 is TGTGCCAGCAGCAGGGGATTAGTAGCGACCTACGAGCAGTACTTC. Its translation is CASSRGLVATYEQYF.

This chain connects TRBV19 to TRBJ2-1, with 9 nucleotides matching TRBD1. Losses at the gene ends were 6 bases for V and 7 bases for J; bases not matched to a gene: 10. Germline-derived CDR1 and CDR2 are LNHDA and SQIVND (reference sequence). The CDR3 runs to 15 residues. CDR3 sequence (DNA): TGTGCCAGTAGCCTTAGACAGGGGGGTTTGAATGAGCAGTTCTTC. Translation gives CASSLRQGGLNEQFF.